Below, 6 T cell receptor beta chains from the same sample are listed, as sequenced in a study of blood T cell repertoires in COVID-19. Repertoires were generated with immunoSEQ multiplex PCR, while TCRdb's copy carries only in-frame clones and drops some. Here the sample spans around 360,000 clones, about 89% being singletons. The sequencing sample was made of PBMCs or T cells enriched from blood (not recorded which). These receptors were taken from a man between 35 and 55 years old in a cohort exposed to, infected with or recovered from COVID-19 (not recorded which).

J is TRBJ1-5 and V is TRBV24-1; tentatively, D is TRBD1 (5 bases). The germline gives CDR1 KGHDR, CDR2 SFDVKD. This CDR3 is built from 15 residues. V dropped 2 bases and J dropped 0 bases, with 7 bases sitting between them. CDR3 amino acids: CATSDSGISNQPQHF. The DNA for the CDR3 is TGTGCCACCAGTGATTCAGGGATTAGCAATCAGCCCCAGCATTTT.

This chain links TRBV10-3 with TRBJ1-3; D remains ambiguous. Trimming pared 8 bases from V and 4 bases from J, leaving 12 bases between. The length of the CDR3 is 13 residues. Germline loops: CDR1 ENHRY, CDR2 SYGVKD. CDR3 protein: CAIVAESGNTIYF. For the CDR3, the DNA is TGTGCCATCGTGGCGGAGTCCGGAAACACCATATATTTT.

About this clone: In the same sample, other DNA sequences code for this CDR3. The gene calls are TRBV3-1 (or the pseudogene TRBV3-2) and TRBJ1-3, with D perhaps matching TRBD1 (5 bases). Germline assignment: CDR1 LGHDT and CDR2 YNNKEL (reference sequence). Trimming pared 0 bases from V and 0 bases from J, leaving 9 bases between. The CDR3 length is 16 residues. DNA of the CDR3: TGTGCCAGCAGCCAAGATCAGGGATCCTCTGGAAACACCATATATTTT. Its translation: CASSQDQGSSGNTIYF.

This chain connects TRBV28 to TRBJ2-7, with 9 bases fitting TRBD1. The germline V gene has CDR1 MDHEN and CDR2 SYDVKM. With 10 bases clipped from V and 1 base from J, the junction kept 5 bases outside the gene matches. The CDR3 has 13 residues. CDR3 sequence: CATNRGLSYEQYF. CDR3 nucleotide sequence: TGTGCCACCAACAGGGGGCTTTCCTACGAGCAGTACTTC.

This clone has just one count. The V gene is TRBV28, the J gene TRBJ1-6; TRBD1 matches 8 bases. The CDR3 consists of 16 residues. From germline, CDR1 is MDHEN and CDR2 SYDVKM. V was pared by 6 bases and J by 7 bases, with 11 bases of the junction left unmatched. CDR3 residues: CASSLVSGQGNSPLHF. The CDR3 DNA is TGTGCCAGCAGCCTAGTATCCGGACAGGGAAATTCACCCCTCCACTTT.

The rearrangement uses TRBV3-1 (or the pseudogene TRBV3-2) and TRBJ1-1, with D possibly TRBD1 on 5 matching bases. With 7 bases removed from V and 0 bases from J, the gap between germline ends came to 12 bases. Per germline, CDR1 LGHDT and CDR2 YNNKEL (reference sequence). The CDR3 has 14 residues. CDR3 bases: TGTGCCAGCACCCGGTCGGGGGTGAACACTGAAGCTTTCTTT. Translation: CASTRSGVNTEAFF.